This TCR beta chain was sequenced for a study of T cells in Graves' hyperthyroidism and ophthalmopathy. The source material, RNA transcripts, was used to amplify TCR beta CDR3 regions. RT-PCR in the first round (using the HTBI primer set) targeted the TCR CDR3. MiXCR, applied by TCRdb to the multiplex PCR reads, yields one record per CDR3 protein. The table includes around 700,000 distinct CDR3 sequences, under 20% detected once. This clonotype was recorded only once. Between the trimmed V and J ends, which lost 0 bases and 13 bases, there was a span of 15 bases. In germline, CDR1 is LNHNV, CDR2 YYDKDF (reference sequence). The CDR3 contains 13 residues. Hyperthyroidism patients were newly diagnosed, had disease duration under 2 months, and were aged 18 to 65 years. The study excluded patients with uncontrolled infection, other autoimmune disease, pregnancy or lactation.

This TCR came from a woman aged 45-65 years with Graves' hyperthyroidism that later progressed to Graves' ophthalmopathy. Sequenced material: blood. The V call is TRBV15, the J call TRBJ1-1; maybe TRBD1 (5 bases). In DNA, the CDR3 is TGTGCCACCAGCAGAGATCTGGGGCAGGGTTTTTTCTTT. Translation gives CATSRDLGQGFFF.